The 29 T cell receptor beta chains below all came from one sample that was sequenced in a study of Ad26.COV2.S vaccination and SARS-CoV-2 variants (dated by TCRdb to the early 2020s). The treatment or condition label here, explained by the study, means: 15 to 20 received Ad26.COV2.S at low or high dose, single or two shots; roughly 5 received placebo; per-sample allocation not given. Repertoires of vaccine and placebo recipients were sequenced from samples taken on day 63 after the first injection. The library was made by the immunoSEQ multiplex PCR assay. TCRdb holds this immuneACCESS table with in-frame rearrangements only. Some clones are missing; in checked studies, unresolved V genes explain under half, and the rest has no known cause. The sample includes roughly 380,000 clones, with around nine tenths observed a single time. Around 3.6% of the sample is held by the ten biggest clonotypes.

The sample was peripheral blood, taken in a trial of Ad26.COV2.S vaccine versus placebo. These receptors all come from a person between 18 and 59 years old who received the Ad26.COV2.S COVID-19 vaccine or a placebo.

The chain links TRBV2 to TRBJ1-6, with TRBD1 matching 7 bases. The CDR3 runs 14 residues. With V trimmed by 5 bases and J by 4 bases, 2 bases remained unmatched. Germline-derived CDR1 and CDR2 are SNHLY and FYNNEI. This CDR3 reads CASSRDSYNSPLHF. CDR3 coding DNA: TGTGCCAGCAGTCGGGACAGTTATAATTCACCCCTCCACTTT.

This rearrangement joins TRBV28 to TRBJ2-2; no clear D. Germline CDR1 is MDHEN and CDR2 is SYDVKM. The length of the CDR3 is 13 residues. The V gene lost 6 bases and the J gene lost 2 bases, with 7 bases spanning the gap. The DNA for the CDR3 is TGTGCCAGCAGCCCTAGAAACACCGGGGAGCTGTTTTTT. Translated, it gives CASSPRNTGELFF.

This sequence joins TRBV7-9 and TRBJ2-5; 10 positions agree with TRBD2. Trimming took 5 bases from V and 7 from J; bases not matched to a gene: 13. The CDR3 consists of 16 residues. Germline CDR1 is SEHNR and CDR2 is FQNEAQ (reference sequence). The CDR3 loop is CASSIGLADALRTQYF. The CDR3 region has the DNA TGTGCCAGCAGCATAGGACTAGCGGACGCTCTAAGGACCCAGTACTTC.

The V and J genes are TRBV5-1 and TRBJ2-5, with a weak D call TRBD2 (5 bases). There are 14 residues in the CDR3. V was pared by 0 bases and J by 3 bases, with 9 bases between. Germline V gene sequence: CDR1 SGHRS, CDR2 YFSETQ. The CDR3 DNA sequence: TGCGCCAGCAGCTTGGCCGCTAGCAAAGAGACCCAGTACTTC. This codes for CASSLAASKETQYF.

The CDR3 nucleotides are TGTGCCAGCAGTCCTACCAGGGGCAATGAGCAGTTCTTC. It is translated as CASSPTRGNEQFF. The genes are TRBV7-8 and TRBJ2-1; the D gene is possibly TRBD1 (6 bases). The CDR3 spans 13 residues. Germline lookup yields CDR1 SGHVS and CDR2 FQNEAQ. The V gene lost 6 bases and the J gene lost 6 bases, with 12 bases spanning the gap.

In nucleotides, the CDR3 is TGTGCCAGCAGTTATTGGGACAGTCGGACCTACGAGCAGTACTTC. Protein product: CASSYWDSRTYEQYF. The genes are TRBV28 and TRBJ2-7, with 7 bases matching TRBD1. Trimming took 4 bases from V and 2 from J; bases not matched to a gene: 8. Germline CDR1 reads MDHEN; CDR2 reads SYDVKM. This CDR3 comprises 15 residues.

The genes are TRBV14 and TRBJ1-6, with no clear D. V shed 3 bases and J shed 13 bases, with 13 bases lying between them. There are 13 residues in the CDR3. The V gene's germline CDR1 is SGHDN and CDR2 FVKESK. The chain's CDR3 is CASSQGGRSPLHF. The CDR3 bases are TGTGCCAGCAGCCAGGGAGGACGGTCCCCCCTCCACTTT.

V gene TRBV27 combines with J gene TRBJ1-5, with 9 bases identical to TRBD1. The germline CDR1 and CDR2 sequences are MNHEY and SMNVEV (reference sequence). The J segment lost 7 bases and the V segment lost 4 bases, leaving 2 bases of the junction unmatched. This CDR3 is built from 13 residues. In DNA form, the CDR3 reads TGTGCCAGCAGTTCGACAGGGGGACAGCCCCAGCATTTT. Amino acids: CASSSTGGQPQHF.

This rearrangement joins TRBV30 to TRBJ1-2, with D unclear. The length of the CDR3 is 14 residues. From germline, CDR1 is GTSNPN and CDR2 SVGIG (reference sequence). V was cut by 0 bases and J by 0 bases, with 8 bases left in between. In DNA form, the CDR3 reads TGTGCCTGGAGTGTTGGCAGCGCTAACTATGGCTACACCTTC. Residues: CAWSVGSANYGYTF.

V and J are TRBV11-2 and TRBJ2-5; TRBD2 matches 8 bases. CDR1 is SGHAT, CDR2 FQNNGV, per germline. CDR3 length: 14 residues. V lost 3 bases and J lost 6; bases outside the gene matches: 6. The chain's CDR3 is CASSLTGGPQTQYF. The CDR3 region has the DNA TGTGCCAGCAGCTTGACGGGGGGGCCACAGACCCAGTACTTC.

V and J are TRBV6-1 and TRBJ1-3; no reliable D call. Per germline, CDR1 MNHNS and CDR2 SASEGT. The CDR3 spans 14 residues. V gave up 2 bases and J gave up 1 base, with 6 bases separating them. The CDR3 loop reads CASSEQVSGNTIYF. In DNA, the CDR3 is TGTGCCAGCAGTGAACAGGTTTCTGGAAACACCATATATTTT.

The chain's CDR3 is CASSKDRPREQFF. For the CDR3, the DNA is TGTGCCAGCAGCAAAGACAGGCCCAGGGAGCAGTTCTTC. The J gene is TRBJ2-1, the V gene TRBV5-8; maybe TRBD1 (6 bases). Looked up from germline, CDR1 is SGHTS and CDR2 is YDEGEE. The CDR3 loop spans 13 amino acids. Trimming took 4 bases from V and 10 from J, leaving 15 bases between them.

CDR3: CASSSLSYGYTF. The CDR3 DNA is TGTGCCAGCAGTAGTCTTAGCTATGGCTACACCTTC. This chain joins TRBV28 and TRBJ1-2; D call uncertain. Germline-derived CDR1 and CDR2 are MDHEN and SYDVKM. Trimming left V 5 bases short and J 4 bases short, with 8 bases between. The CDR3 sequence is 12 residues long.

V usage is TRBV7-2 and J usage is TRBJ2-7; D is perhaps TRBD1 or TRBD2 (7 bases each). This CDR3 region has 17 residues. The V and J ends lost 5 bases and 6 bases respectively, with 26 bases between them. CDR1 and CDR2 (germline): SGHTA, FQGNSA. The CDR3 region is CASSPQGGALIRGEQYF. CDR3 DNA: TGTGCCAGCAGCCCCCAGGGGGGGGCTCTTATCAGAGGCGAGCAGTACTTC.

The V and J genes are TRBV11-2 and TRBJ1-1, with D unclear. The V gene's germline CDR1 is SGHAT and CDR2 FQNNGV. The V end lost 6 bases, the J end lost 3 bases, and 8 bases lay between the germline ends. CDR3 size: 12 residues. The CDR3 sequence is CASSLTHTEAFF. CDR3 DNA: TGTGCCAGCAGTTTAACCCACACTGAAGCTTTCTTT.

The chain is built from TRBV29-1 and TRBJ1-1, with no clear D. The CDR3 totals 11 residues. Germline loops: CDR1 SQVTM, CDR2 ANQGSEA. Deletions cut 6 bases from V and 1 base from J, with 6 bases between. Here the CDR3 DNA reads TGCAGCGTCGGAAGGAACACTGAAGCTTTCTTT. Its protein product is CSVGRNTEAFF.

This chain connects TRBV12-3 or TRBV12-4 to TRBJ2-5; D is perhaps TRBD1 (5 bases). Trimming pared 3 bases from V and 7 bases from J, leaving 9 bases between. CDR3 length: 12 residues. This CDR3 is CASSFPQGTQYF. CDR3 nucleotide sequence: TGTGCCAGCAGTTTCCCGCAGGGGACCCAGTACTTC.

The CDR3 bases are TGCAGTGCTAATGAAGACGGCGGACGTGGCTACACCTTC. Translation: CSANEDGGRGYTF. The V call is TRBV20-1, the J call TRBJ1-2, with D uncertain. V gave up 4 bases and J gave up 7 bases, with 16 bases separating them. Germline CDR1 and CDR2: DFQATT and SNEGSKA (reference sequence). The CDR3 consists of 13 residues.

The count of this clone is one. The CDR3 region is CASSIAKGDGQAFF. The CDR3 DNA reads as TGTGCCAGTAGTATAGCAAAAGGGGATGGTCAAGCTTTCTTT. The chain has TRBV19 and TRBJ1-1; D is perhaps TRBD1 (5 bases). CDR1 is LNHDA, CDR2 SQIVND, per germline (reference sequence). V lost 1 base and J 9 bases, leaving 15 bases between the germline ends. The CDR3 contains 14 residues. The full variable domain, in which reference TRBV19 and TRBJ1-1 provide the parts outside the CDR3, is DGGITQSPKYLFRKEGQNVTLSCEQNLNHDAMYWYRQDPGQGLRLIYYSQIVNDFQKGDIAEGYSVSREKKESFPLTVTSAQKNPTAFYLCASSIAKGDGQAFFGQGTRLTVV.

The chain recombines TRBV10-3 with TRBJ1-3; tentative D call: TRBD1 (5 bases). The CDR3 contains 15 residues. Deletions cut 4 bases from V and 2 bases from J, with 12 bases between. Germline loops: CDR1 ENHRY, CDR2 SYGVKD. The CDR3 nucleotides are TGTGCCATCAGTGTTAATCTGGGGCCTGGAAACACCATATATTTT. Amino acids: CAISVNLGPGNTIYF.

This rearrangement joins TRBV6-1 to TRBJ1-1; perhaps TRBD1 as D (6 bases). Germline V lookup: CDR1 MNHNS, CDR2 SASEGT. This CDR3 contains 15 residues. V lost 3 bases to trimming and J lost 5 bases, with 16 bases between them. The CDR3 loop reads CASSELGEGGTEAFF. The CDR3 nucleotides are TGTGCCAGCAGTGAGCTCGGGGAGGGGGGAACTGAAGCTTTCTTT.

The CDR3: CASSSYRASNTGELFF. In DNA form, the CDR3 reads TGTGCCAGCAGCTCCTACCGGGCTTCAAACACCGGGGAGCTGTTTTTT. This chain links TRBV7-3 with TRBJ2-2, with D unresolved. Deletions cut 4 bases from V and 2 bases from J, with 14 bases between. The germline gives CDR1 SGHTA, CDR2 FQGTGA. The CDR3 totals 16 residues. The entire variable domain, with the rest obtained from reference TRBV7-3 and TRBJ2-2, is as follows: GAGVSQTPSNKVTEKGKYVELRCDPISGHTALYWYRQSLGQGPEFLIYFQGTGAADDSGLPNDRFFAVRPEGSVSTLKIQRTERGDSAVYLCASSSYRASNTGELFFGEGSRLTVL.

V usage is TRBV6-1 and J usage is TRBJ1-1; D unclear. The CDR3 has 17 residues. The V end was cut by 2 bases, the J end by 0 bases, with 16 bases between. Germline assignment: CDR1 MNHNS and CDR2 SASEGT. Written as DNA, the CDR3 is TGTGCCAGCAGTGAACCCGTTAAGGCAGCTATGAACACTGAAGCTTTCTTT. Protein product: CASSEPVKAAMNTEAFF.

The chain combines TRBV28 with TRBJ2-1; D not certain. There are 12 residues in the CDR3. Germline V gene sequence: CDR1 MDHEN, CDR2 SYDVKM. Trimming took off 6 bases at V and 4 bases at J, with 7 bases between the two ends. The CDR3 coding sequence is TGTGCCAGCAGGAAAGTTTACAATGAGCAGTTCTTC. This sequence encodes CASRKVYNEQFF.

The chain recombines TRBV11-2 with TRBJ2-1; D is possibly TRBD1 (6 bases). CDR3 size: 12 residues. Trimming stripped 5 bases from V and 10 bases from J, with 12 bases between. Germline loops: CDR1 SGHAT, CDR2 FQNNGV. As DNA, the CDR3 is TGTGCCAGCAGCCTAGGACAGTTGGAGCAGTTCTTC. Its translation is CASSLGQLEQFF.

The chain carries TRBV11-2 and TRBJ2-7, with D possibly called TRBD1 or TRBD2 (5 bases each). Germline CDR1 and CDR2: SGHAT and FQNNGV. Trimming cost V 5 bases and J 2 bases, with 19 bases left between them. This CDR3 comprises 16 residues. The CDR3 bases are TGTGCCAGCAGCCCTGGACGAGGGACCCGCGCCTACGAGCAGTACTTC. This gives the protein CASSPGRGTRAYEQYF.

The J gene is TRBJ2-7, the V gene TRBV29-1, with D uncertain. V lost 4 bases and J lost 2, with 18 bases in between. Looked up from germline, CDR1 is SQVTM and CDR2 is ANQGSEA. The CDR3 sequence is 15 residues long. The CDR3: CSVVLTPTDTYEQYF. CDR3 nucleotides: TGCAGCGTTGTTTTGACCCCGACGGATACCTACGAGCAGTACTTC.

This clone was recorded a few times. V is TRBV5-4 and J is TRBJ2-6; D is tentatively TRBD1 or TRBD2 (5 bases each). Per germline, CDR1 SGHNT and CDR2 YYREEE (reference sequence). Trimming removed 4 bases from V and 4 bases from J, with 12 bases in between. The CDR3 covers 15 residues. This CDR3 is CASSPGPGGANVLTF. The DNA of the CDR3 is TGTGCCAGCAGCCCGGGACCCGGAGGGGCCAACGTCCTGACTTTC.

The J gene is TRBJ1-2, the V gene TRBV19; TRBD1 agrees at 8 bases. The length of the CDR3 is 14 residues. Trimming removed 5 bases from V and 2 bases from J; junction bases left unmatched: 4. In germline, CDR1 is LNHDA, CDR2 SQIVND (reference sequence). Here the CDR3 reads CASSPRTGNYGYTF. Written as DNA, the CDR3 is TGTGCCAGTAGTCCCCGGACAGGGAACTATGGCTACACCTTC.